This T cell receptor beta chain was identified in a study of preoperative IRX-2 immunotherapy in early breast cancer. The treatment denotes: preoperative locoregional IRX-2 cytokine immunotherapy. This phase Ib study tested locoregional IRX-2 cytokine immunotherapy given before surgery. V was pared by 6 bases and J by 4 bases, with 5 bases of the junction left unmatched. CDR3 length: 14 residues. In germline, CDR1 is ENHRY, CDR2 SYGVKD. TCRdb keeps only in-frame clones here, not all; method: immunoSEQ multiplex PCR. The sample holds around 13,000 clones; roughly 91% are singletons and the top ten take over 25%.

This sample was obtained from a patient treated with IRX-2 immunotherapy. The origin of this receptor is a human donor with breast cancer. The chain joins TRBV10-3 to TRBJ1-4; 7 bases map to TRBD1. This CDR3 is CAISRDSVNEKLFF. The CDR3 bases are TGTGCCATCAGCAGGGACAGTGTTAATGAAAAACTGTTTTTT.